Shown below are 24 T cell receptor beta chains from a single sample sequenced in a study of T cell responses to AZD1222 COVID-19 vaccine. Assay: immunoSEQ multiplex PCR; the TCRdb copy retains only in-frame clones and omits some. The table has 97,000 or so clones, roughly nine tenths seen once. This sample comprised peripheral blood, obtained 28 days after the second AZD1222 dose. These receptors came from an adult who received the AZD1222 COVID-19 vaccine.

The genes are TRBV6-1 and TRBJ1-2; the match to TRBD1 covers 9 bases. Germline CDR1 reads MNHNS; CDR2 reads SASEGT. The CDR3 length is 18 residues. V shed 2 bases and J 1 base; nucleotides not matched to a gene: 11. In nucleotides, the CDR3 is TGTGCCAGCAGTGAAACCCCGGGACAGGGTGGTAATAACTATGGCTACACCTTC. Translation gives CASSETPGQGGNNYGYTF.

CDR3 sequence: CATSDWTSGSSYNEQFF. For the CDR3, the DNA is TGTGCCACCAGTGATTGGACTAGCGGGTCCTCCTACAATGAGCAGTTCTTC. J is TRBJ2-1 and V is TRBV24-1, with 11 nucleotides matching TRBD2. With V trimmed by 2 bases and J by 0 bases, 2 bases remained unmatched. The germline gives CDR1 KGHDR, CDR2 SFDVKD. This CDR3 has 17 amino acids.

This clone was detected only a few times. The chain recombines TRBV11-2 with TRBJ1-3; no reliable D call. Trimming stripped 4 bases from V and 4 bases from J, with 8 bases between. The CDR3 loop spans 13 amino acids. CDR1 is SGHAT, CDR2 FQNNGV, per germline. The CDR3 nucleotides read TGTGCCAGCAGCTCCTCTCCCGGAAACACCATATATTTT. This sequence encodes CASSSSPGNTIYF.

This chain connects TRBV6-1 to TRBJ2-3; D unclear. The CDR3 is made up of 17 amino acids. V was shortened by 2 bases and J by 5 bases, with 20 bases between the two germline ends. CDR1 MNHNS and CDR2 SASEGT come from the germline V gene. CDR3 region: CASSENRLSPLGDTQYF. CDR3 coding DNA: TGTGCCAGCAGTGAAAATAGGTTAAGCCCTCTTGGAGATACGCAGTATTTT.

Judged by abundance, this clone is large (0.1 to 1%). The chain joins TRBV4-2 to TRBJ1-5; 8 bases are shared with TRBD1. V trimming: 0 bases; J trimming: 9 bases; junction bases outside the gene matches: 10. This CDR3 region has 16 residues. Germline V CDR1 and CDR2: LGHNA, YNFKEQ. The CDR3 region has the DNA TGTGCCAGCAGCCAAGATGGTGAGACAGGGGTCCGGCCCCAGCATTTT. Its protein is CASSQDGETGVRPQHF.

This rearrangement joins TRBV28 to TRBJ2-6; D unclear. The germline CDR1 and CDR2 sequences are MDHEN and SYDVKM. The CDR3 runs 18 residues. With 2 bases removed from V and 0 bases from J, the gap between germline ends came to 14 bases. For the CDR3, the DNA is TGTGCCAGCAGTTTAATAAACAGTCTTACCTCTGGGGCCAACGTCCTGACTTTC. Its protein is CASSLINSLTSGANVLTF.

V gene TRBV6-6 combines with J gene TRBJ2-7, with 10 bases aligning to TRBD1. Germline V gives CDR1 MNHNY, CDR2 SVGAGI (reference sequence). J was trimmed by 8 bases and V by 5 bases; bases with no gene match: 12. This CDR3 is built from 15 residues. This CDR3 reads CASSRIPGQGTKQYF. In nucleotides, the CDR3 is TGTGCCAGCAGTCGGATTCCGGGACAGGGGACTAAGCAGTACTTC.

V and J are TRBV5-4 and TRBJ1-4; D is possibly TRBD1 (6 bases). The V gene's germline CDR1 is SGHNT and CDR2 YYREEE (reference sequence). This CDR3 contains 14 residues. V was clipped by 1 base and J by 5 bases, with 9 bases between them. This CDR3 is CASSLPGQNEKLFF. DNA of the CDR3: TGTGCCAGCAGCTTGCCCGGACAGAATGAAAAACTGTTTTTT.

This clone was detected once. V and J are TRBV21-1 and TRBJ2-7; TRBD2 is taken as the D call from the table, unchecked against the DNA. TRBV21-1 constitutes a pseudogene. The CDR3 has 12 amino acids. CDR3 DNA: TGTGCTAACAGGACTAGAGTATTCGAGCAGTACTTC. It codes for CANRTRVFEQYF.

This rearrangement joins TRBV14 to TRBJ2-1; D gene uncertain. CDR1 and CDR2 from the germline V gene are SGHDN and FVKESK. This CDR3 is 14 amino acids long. The germline V and J ends were trimmed by 5 bases and 5 bases, with 13 bases remaining between them. The chain's CDR3 is CASSGENPDNEQFF. DNA for the CDR3: TGTGCCAGCAGCGGGGAAAACCCCGACAATGAGCAGTTCTTC.

This chain links TRBV30 with TRBJ1-6; D is unresolved. The CDR3 length is 14 residues. Germline assignment: CDR1 GTSNPN and CDR2 SVGIG (reference sequence). V was pared by 5 bases and J by 8 bases, with 16 bases between. CDR3 protein: CAWGSGIDDSPLHF. CDR3 nucleotides: TGTGCCTGGGGCTCCGGGATAGATGATTCACCCCTCCACTTT.

This chain uses TRBV7-9 with TRBJ2-2; TRBD1 agrees at 9 bases. The V and J ends lost 5 bases and 4 bases, in that order; junction bases with no gene match: 11. Per the germline V gene, CDR1 is SEHNR and CDR2 is FQNEAQ (reference sequence). The CDR3 extends over 17 amino acids. The CDR3 DNA sequence: TGTGCCAGCAGCCCCCCTCCCGGGACAGGGATCACCGGGGAGCTGTTTTTT. Translation gives CASSPPPGTGITGELFF.

This CDR3 is CASSPSRSRDLNSPLHF. The CDR3 DNA reads TGTGCCAGCAGCCCCAGCAGGTCGAGGGATTTGAATTCACCCCTCCACTTT. The V gene is TRBV7-6, the J gene TRBJ1-6; no clear D gene. V lost 5 bases and J 7 bases, leaving 21 bases between the germline ends. CDR1 and CDR2 from the germline V gene are SGHVS and FNYEAQ. There are 17 residues in the CDR3.

The V call is TRBV28, the J call TRBJ2-1; 12 bases fit TRBD2. The CDR3 runs to 17 residues. V was pared by 1 base and J by 7 bases, with 8 bases of the junction left unmatched. Germline CDR1 is MDHEN and CDR2 is SYDVKM. CDR3 DNA: TGTGCCAGCAGTTTATTTACTAGCGGGAGGCTCGGGAATGAGCAGTTCTTC. Protein: CASSLFTSGRLGNEQFF.

The V call is TRBV5-6, the J call TRBJ2-7; D not resolved. CDR1 and CDR2 from the germline V gene are SGHDT and YYEEEE. V lost 5 bases and J lost 6, with 12 bases in between. The CDR3 spans 12 residues. The CDR3 protein is CASSFGLREQYF. The CDR3 DNA is TGTGCCAGCAGTTTCGGGCTCCGCGAGCAGTACTTC. Variable domain in full (rest from reference TRBV5-6 and TRBJ2-7): DAGVTQSPTHLIKTRGQQVTLRCSPKSGHDTVSWYQQALGQGPQFIFQYYEEEERQRGNFPDRFSGHQFPNYSSELNVNALLLGDSALYLCASSFGLREQYFGPGTRLTVT.

This chain connects TRBV7-2 to TRBJ2-1; 14 bases are a match to TRBD2. J lost 6 bases, V lost 7 bases, and 8 bases had no gene match. The CDR3 covers 16 residues. Germline V CDR1 and CDR2: SGHTA, FQGNSA. The CDR3, as DNA: TGTGCCAGCACCCAATGGGGGACTAGCGGGAGCAATGAGCAGTTCTTC. Encoded protein: CASTQWGTSGSNEQFF.

The chain has TRBV7-2 and TRBJ1-1; D unresolved. The CDR3 extends over 15 amino acids. Germline V gene data show CDR1 as SGHTA and CDR2 as FQGNSA. V shed 0 bases and J shed 1 base, with 9 bases lying between them. DNA for the CDR3: TGTGCCAGCAGCTTAGCATGGGTGGAGAACACTGAAGCTTTCTTT. It translates to CASSLAWVENTEAFF.

This clone was picked up one time. The chain uses TRBV7-3 and TRBJ2-2; 9 positions match TRBD2. The V and J ends lost 1 base and 4 bases, in that order; junction bases with no gene match: 4. The CDR3 covers 16 residues. Germline CDR1 reads SGHTA; CDR2 reads FQGTGA. CDR3 sequence reads: CASSLKAGGPTGELFF. CDR3 in DNA: TGTGCCAGCAGCTTAAAGGCGGGAGGGCCCACCGGGGAGCTGTTTTTT.

The chain uses TRBV6-1 and TRBJ1-5; no clear D. Trimming removed 2 bases at V and 0 bases at J, with 14 bases between. Germline values: CDR1 MNHNS, CDR2 SASEGT. The CDR3 runs to 17 residues. The CDR3 region has the DNA TGTGCCAGCAGTGAACAAGCAGGTGGGTTTAGCAATCAGCCCCAGCATTTT. This codes for CASSEQAGGFSNQPQHF.

The J gene is TRBJ2-1, the V gene TRBV3-1 (or the pseudogene TRBV3-2), with 10 nucleotides matching TRBD2. Germline CDR1 LGHDT, CDR2 YNNKEL (reference sequence). This CDR3 comprises 14 residues. V dropped 4 bases and J dropped 5; count of bases not matched to a gene: 2. DNA of the CDR3: TGTGCCAGCAGCCTGGGACTAGCGAACAATGAGCAGTTCTTC. Translating gives CASSLGLANNEQFF.

Here the CDR3 reads CASSFLGQASPLHF. In DNA, the CDR3 is TGTGCCAGCAGCTTCCTTGGTCAGGCTTCACCCCTCCACTTT. The chain carries TRBV5-8 and TRBJ1-6; D gene ambiguous. V was clipped by 2 bases and J by 9 bases, with 12 bases between them. The CDR3 has 14 residues. The germline V gene encodes CDR1 SGHTS and CDR2 YDEGEE.

The chain joins TRBV9 to TRBJ1-4; D not certain. V was cut by 0 bases and J by 6 bases, with 12 bases left in between. This CDR3 is built from 15 residues. Germline values: CDR1 SGDLS, CDR2 YYNGEE. As DNA, the CDR3 is TGTGCCAGCAGCGTAGAACGGGGATTCGATGAAAAACTGTTTTTT. Encoded protein: CASSVERGFDEKLFF.

This clone was seen just once. The CDR3 DNA is TGTGCCAGCAGCCAAGGCGTGGGGCCTGCGTATACGCAGTATTTT. Translated, it gives CASSQGVGPAYTQYF. The chain uses TRBV3-1 (or the pseudogene TRBV3-2) and TRBJ2-3; TRBD1 might be the D (5 bases). Germline V gives CDR1 LGHDT, CDR2 YNNKEL (reference sequence). CDR3 length: 15 amino acids. The ends were cut back, 1 base at V and 7 bases at J, with 15 bases in the middle.

CDR3 amino acids: CASRTSTGSSSYEQYF. The CDR3 nucleotides are TGTGCCAGCAGGACCTCGACCGGTTCGAGCTCCTACGAGCAGTACTTC. V and J are TRBV28 and TRBJ2-7, with D unclear. Germline CDR1 MDHEN, CDR2 SYDVKM. The ends were cut back, 6 bases at V and 0 bases at J, with 18 bases in the middle. The CDR3 has 16 amino acids.